Following are 23 T cell receptor beta chains from one sample sequenced in a study of PD-1 blockade in classical Hodgkin lymphoma. Some clones are missing from TCRdb's copy, which holds only in-frame ones; the method was immunoSEQ multiplex PCR. The sample holds roughly 50,000 clones, 85% to 90% seen once. This sample's time point: cycle 4 day 1 (C4D1), after five to seven weeks of nivolumab. All the patients suffered relapse after autologous stem cell transplantation, and brentuximab vedotin exposure differed. The sequenced sample was peripheral blood mononuclear cells (PBMCs), obtained before the fourth cycle of nivolumab. The receptors were sampled from a human donor with classical Hodgkin lymphoma.

The chain carries TRBV30 and TRBJ1-5, with 8 bases fitting TRBD1. The length of the CDR3 is 15 residues. Germline V lookup: CDR1 GTSNPN, CDR2 SVGIG (reference sequence). V trimming: 2 bases; J trimming: 4 bases; junction bases outside the gene matches: 7. CDR3 coding DNA: TGTGCCTGGAGTCCCGGGACAGGTCGTAATCAGCCCCAGCATTTT. This translates into CAWSPGTGRNQPQHF.

This sequence joins TRBV10-3 and TRBJ2-7; 9 nucleotides match TRBD2. CDR3 length: 18 amino acids. J was trimmed by 4 bases and V by 8 bases; bases with no gene match: 21. CDR1 and CDR2 (germline): ENHRY, SYGVKD. In nucleotides, the CDR3 is TGTGCCATCTTACCTCACTCTGACGCGGCTAGCGGGATTTACGAGCAGTACTTC. It encodes CAILPHSDAASGIYEQYF.

This chain connects TRBV11-2 to TRBJ1-5; D remains ambiguous. Germline CDR1 is SGHAT and CDR2 is FQNNGV. The CDR3 runs to 15 residues. The V and J ends lost 1 base and 8 bases respectively, with 15 bases between them. The CDR3 protein is CASSLVGGGSEPQHF. Here the CDR3 DNA reads TGTGCCAGCAGCTTAGTCGGCGGAGGTTCGGAGCCCCAGCATTTT.

The chain carries TRBV29-1 and TRBJ2-7; D is unresolved. Germline assignment: CDR1 SQVTM and CDR2 ANQGSEA. The CDR3 is made up of 12 amino acids. V was shortened by 4 bases and J by 5 bases, with 12 bases between the two germline ends. The CDR3 nucleotides read TGCAGCGTTGGGCCTGGGTCCGACGAGCAGTACTTC. It yields the protein CSVGPGSDEQYF.

The chain links TRBV6-1 to TRBJ1-2, with no clear D. The CDR3 consists of 14 residues. CDR1 MNHNS and CDR2 SASEGT come from the germline V gene. V was trimmed by 4 bases and J by 0 bases, leaving 9 bases between them. CDR3 protein: CASSVSTANYGYTF. CDR3 DNA sequence: TGTGCCAGCAGTGTTTCGACGGCTAACTATGGCTACACCTTC.

Comment on this clone: Sequence at one end of the junction differs from germline and may be a read error. CDR3 region: CVSSRGWSTDTQYF. The CDR3 coding sequence is TGTGTCAGCTCACGGGGGTGGAGTACAGATACGCAGTATTTT. This rearrangement joins TRBV27 to TRBJ2-3; perhaps TRBD2 as D (6 bases). This CDR3 contains 14 residues. Per the germline V gene, CDR1 is MNHEY and CDR2 is SMNVEV (reference sequence).

V usage is TRBV9 and J usage is TRBJ2-3; 9 positions agree with TRBD2. Germline trimming cut 4 bases from V and 4 bases from J; bases unmatched to any gene: 7. CDR1 is SGDLS and CDR2 is YYNGEE in the germline V gene. This CDR3 is built from 15 residues. This CDR3 reads CASSFSGSWSDTQYF. CDR3 DNA sequence: TGTGCCAGCAGCTTTAGCGGGAGTTGGTCAGATACGCAGTATTTT.

The V and J genes are TRBV5-4 and TRBJ2-1; tentatively, D is TRBD1 (6 bases). V was trimmed by 5 bases and J by 4 bases, leaving 13 bases between them. The CDR3 covers 14 residues. Germline lookup yields CDR1 SGHNT and CDR2 YYREEE (reference sequence). CDR3 protein: CASRGGGDYNEQFF. CDR3 DNA sequence: TGTGCCAGCAGAGGTGGGGGCGATTACAATGAGCAGTTCTTC.

The rearrangement links TRBV14 to TRBJ2-2; D gene ambiguous. Germline V lookup: CDR1 SGHDN, CDR2 FVKESK. The CDR3 consists of 14 residues. V gave up 1 base and J gave up 7 bases, with 10 bases separating them. The CDR3 spells CASSQVRFLGELFF. The CDR3, as DNA: TGTGCCAGCAGCCAAGTCAGATTTCTCGGGGAGCTGTTTTTT. The entire variable domain, with the rest obtained from reference TRBV14 and TRBJ2-2, is as follows: EAGVTQFPSHSVIEKGQTVTLRCDPISGHDNLYWYRRVMGKEIKFLLHFVKESKQDESGMPNNRFLAERTGGTYSTLKVQPAELEDSGVYFCASSQVRFLGELFFGEGSRLTVL.

Worth noting for this clone: One end of the junction does not line up with germline, which may come from a read error. Other DNA variants within this sample encode the same CDR3. The rearrangement uses TRBV12-5 and TRBJ1-5, with TRBD1 as a possible D gene (5 bases). This CDR3 is built from 18 residues. CDR1 and CDR2 (germline): LGHNT, FRNRAP. The DNA of the CDR3 is TGTGCCAGTGGTTTGGTACATGGTCAGGGACCAGGTTATCGGCCCCAGCATTTT. Encoded protein: CASGLVHGQGPGYRPQHF.

V gene TRBV9 combines with J gene TRBJ1-3; no clear D gene. Germline values: CDR1 SGDLS, CDR2 YYNGEE. V was shortened by 4 bases and J by 7 bases, with 12 bases between the two germline ends. CDR3 length equals 13 residues. The CDR3 loop reads CASSPQAGNTIYF. CDR3 coding DNA: TGTGCCAGCAGCCCCCAGGCGGGGAACACCATATATTTT.

The sample holds one count of this clone. The chain carries TRBV6-6 and TRBJ2-3; D is perhaps TRBD2 (5 bases). The CDR3 runs to 15 residues. Trimming pared 3 bases from V and 2 bases from J, leaving 12 bases between. Per germline, CDR1 MNHNY and CDR2 SVGAGI (reference sequence). For the CDR3, the DNA is TGTGCCAGCAGTTATCTCGCCGGGGACACAGATACGCAGTATTTT. Residues: CASSYLAGDTDTQYF.

The rearrangement uses TRBV7-9 and TRBJ1-1; the D gene is possibly TRBD1 (5 bases). Germline V gene data show CDR1 as SEHNR and CDR2 as FQNEAQ (reference sequence). The CDR3 loop spans 14 amino acids. The V gene lost 1 base and the J gene lost 5 bases, with 11 bases spanning the gap. CDR3: CASSLGSGKTEAFF. The CDR3 coding sequence is TGTGCCAGCAGCTTAGGCTCAGGGAAAACTGAAGCTTTCTTT.

The V call is TRBV9, the J call TRBJ1-1, with 10 positions matching TRBD1. Germline V gene lookup returns CDR1 SGDLS and CDR2 YYNGEE. V gave up 6 bases and J gave up 7 bases; unmatched junction bases: 3. This CDR3 is 12 amino acids long. Here the CDR3 reads CASKGDRGEAFF. In DNA, the CDR3 is TGTGCCAGCAAGGGGGACAGGGGTGAAGCTTTCTTT.

On this clone: The junction departs from germline at one end; a sequencing error may be responsible. The J gene is TRBJ1-6, the V gene TRBV7-9; 10 positions agree with TRBD1. The CDR3 spans 15 residues. Germline-derived CDR1 and CDR2 are SEHNR and FQNEAQ (reference sequence). The CDR3 here is CASSVAGTGDSPLHF. The CDR3 DNA is TGTGCCAGCAGCGTAGCCGGGACAGGGGATTCACCCCTCCACTTT.

V and J are TRBV6-5 and TRBJ2-6; no clear D. Germline CDR1 MNHEY, CDR2 SVGAGI. Trimming stripped 5 bases from V and 0 bases from J, with 2 bases between. The CDR3 extends over 13 amino acids. The CDR3 coding sequence is TGTGCCAGCAGTGTCTCTGGGGCCAACGTCCTGACTTTC. As protein: CASSVSGANVLTF.

The chain recombines TRBV19 with TRBJ1-3; D is unresolved. The CDR3 spans 16 residues. Germline-derived CDR1 and CDR2 are LNHDA and SQIVND (reference sequence). Trimming took off 6 bases at V and 2 bases at J, with 17 bases between the two ends. For the CDR3, the DNA is TGTGCCAGTAGGGTATCCGTCGGAGATCCTGGAAACACCATATATTTT. Encoded protein: CASRVSVGDPGNTIYF.

The chain has TRBV20-1 and TRBJ2-2, with D possibly matching TRBD2 (5 bases). Germline V lookup: CDR1 DFQATT, CDR2 SNEGSKA (reference sequence). Trimming stripped 3 bases from V and 7 bases from J, with 6 bases between. This CDR3 comprises 11 residues. The CDR3 DNA follows: TGCAGTGCTAGCCGGGGCGGGGAGCTGTTTTTT. Amino acid sequence: CSASRGGELFF.

V usage is TRBV2 and J usage is TRBJ2-2; 8 nucleotides line up with TRBD1. Germline V gene data show CDR1 as SNHLY and CDR2 as FYNNEI. Unmatched junction bases numbered 7, after V lost 4 bases and J lost 6 bases. CDR3 size: 15 residues. DNA for the CDR3: TGTGCCAGCAGTGGGGCAGGGGGCGTCGCCGGGGAGCTGTTTTTT. Protein sequence: CASSGAGGVAGELFF.

The chain has TRBV6-5 and TRBJ1-4; 9 bases match TRBD1. The CDR3 runs 15 residues. Losses at the gene ends were 6 bases for V and 15 bases for J; bases not matched to a gene: 17. From germline, CDR1 is MNHEY and CDR2 SVGAGI. The CDR3 DNA follows: TGTGCCAGCAGAAGCCCCGGGACAGGGTCCCCTCAGGTGTTTTTT. Translating gives CASRSPGTGSPQVFF.

This rearrangement joins TRBV20-1 to TRBJ2-7, with D hard to call. The CDR3 has 11 residues. Trimming stripped 6 bases from V and 2 bases from J, with 8 bases between. Germline-derived CDR1 and CDR2 are DFQATT and SNEGSKA (reference sequence). This CDR3 reads CSARPAYEQYF. The CDR3 DNA follows: TGCAGTGCCAGACCGGCCTACGAGCAGTACTTC.

The chain has TRBV19 and TRBJ1-2; D remains ambiguous. Looked up from germline, CDR1 is LNHDA and CDR2 is SQIVND (reference sequence). Between the trimmed V and J ends, which lost 9 bases and 4 bases, there was a span of 12 bases. The CDR3 consists of 12 residues. CDR3 loop: CASGRAGYGYTF. The CDR3 coding sequence is TGTGCCAGCGGGCGGGCAGGCTATGGCTACACCTTC.

The chain employs TRBV5-5 and TRBJ2-1; D is uncertain. The germline V gene has CDR1 SGHKS and CDR2 YYEKEE (reference sequence). With 3 bases removed from V and 10 bases from J, the gap between germline ends came to 17 bases. The CDR3 extends over 14 amino acids. CDR3 coding DNA: TGTGCCAGCAGCTCTCACCACCTGGGGTGGGAGCAGTTCTTC. Translating gives CASSSHHLGWEQFF.